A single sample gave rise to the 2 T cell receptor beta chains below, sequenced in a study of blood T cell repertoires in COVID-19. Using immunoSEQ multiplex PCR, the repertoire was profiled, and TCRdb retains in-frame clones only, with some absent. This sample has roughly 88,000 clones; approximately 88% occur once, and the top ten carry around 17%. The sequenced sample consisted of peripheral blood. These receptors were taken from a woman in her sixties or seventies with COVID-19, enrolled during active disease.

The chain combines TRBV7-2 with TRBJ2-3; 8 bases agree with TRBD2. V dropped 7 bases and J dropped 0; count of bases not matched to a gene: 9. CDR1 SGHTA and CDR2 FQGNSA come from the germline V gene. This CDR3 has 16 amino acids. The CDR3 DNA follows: TGTGCCAGCATTCTGAGCGGGGGCAGGAGCACAGATACGCAGTATTTT. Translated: CASILSGGRSTDTQYF.

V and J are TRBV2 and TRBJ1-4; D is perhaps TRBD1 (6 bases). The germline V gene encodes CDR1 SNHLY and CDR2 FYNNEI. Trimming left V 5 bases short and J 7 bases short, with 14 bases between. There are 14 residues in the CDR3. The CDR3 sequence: CASSQGAGAEKLFF. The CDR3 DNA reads TGTGCCAGCAGTCAAGGCGCGGGGGCTGAAAAACTGTTTTTT.